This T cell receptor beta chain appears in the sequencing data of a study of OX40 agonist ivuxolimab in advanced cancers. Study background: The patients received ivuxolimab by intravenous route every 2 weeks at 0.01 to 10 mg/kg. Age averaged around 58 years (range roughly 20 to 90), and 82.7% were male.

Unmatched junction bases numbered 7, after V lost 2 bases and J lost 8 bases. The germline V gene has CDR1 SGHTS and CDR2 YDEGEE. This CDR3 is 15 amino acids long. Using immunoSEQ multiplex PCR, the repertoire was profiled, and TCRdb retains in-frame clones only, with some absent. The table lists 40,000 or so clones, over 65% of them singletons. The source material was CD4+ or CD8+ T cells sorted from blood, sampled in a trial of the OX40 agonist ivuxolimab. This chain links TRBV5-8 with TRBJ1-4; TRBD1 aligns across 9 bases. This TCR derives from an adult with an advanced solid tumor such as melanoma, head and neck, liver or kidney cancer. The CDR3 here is CASSFQGQGGEKLFF. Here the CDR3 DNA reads TGTGCCAGCAGCTTCCAGGGACAGGGAGGAGAAAAACTGTTTTTT.